One T cell receptor beta chain is described in this entry. The sample originates from a study of T cell changes during pregnancy in multiple sclerosis. Sequencing used immunoSEQ multiplex PCR; TCRdb keeps in-frame clones, though not all of them. The sample records more than 55,000 clones, roughly 87% being singletons. Trimming took off 1 base at V and 7 bases at J, with 17 bases between the two ends. This CDR3 has 16 amino acids. CDR1 SGHTA and CDR2 FQGNSA come from the germline V gene. This sequence joins TRBV7-2 and TRBJ2-1, with a tentative D call TRBD1 (6 bases). Sample: peripheral blood, taken in the third trimester of pregnancy. The receptor comes from a female donor in good health, enrolled as a control in a pregnancy study. CDR3 sequence reads: CASSLGFEGVRNEQFF. CDR3 bases: TGTGCCAGCAGCTTAGGGTTTGAGGGGGTCCGAAATGAGCAGTTCTTC.